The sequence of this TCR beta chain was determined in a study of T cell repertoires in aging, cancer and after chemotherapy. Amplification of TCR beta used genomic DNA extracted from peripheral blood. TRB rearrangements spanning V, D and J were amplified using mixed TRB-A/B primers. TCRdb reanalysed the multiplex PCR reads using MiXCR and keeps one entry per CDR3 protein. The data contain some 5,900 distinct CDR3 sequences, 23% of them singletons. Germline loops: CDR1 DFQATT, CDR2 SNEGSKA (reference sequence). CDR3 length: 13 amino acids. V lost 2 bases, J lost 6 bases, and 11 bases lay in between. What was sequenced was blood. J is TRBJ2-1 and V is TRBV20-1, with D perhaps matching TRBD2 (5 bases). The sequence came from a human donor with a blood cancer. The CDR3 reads CSARPGVLNEQFF. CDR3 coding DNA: TGCAGTGCTAGACCCGGGGTTCTCAATGAGCAGTTCTTC.